The entry below describes one T cell receptor (beta chain). As yet, its antigen is unknown. The data originate from a study of response to subunit inactivated influenza vaccine. The CDR3 spans 17 residues. Germline V gene data show CDR1 as LGHNA and CDR2 as YNFKEQ. Trimming took 0 bases from V and 1 from J; bases not matched to a gene: 7. MiXCR, applied by TCRdb to the RT-PCR reads, yields one record per CDR3 protein. The profile shows around 170,000 distinct CDR3 sequences, around 11% of them singletons. Overall study results and limits: The authors proposed limited new T cell recruitment per seasonal influenza vaccination.

The input for sequencing was CD8+ T cells sorted from PBMCs, taken 23 to 25 months after vaccination. The V gene is TRBV4-2, the J gene TRBJ2-5; TRBD1 matches 8 bases. This clonotype was sampled from a man aged 50-75 years who received an inactivated influenza vaccine. The CDR3 bases are TGTGCCAGCAGCCAAGATCCGTTCCAGGGGGCCCAAGAGACCCAGTACTTC. Translation: CASSQDPFQGAQETQYF.